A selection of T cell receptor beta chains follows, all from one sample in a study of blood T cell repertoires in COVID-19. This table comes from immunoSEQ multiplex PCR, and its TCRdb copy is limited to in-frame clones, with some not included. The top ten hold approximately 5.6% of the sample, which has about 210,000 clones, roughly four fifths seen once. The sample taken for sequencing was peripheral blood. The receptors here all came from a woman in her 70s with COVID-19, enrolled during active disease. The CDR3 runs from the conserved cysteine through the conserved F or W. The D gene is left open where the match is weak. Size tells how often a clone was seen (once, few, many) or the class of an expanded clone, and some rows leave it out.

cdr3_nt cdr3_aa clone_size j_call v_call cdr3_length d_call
TGCACCAGCAGCCAAAGCGGTGCGGCATCGGTAGATACGCAGTATTTT CTSSQSGAASVDTQYF once TRBJ2-3 TRBV1 16 -
TGCGCCAGCAGCTTGGTACTAGCGGGAGGAGGCGAGCAGTACTTC CASSLVLAGGGEQYF - TRBJ2-7 TRBV5-1 15 TRBD2
TGTGCCAGCAGCCCGATAGGGACAGGGTACTACGAGCAGTACTTC CASSPIGTGYYEQYF - TRBJ2-7 TRBV5-4 15 TRBD1
TGTGCCAGCAGTGAATCCTTCCCCGGACAGAACTATGGCTACACCTTC CASSESFPGQNYGYTF few TRBJ1-2 TRBV25-1 16 -
TGTGCCAGCAGTTCAAAGGTCGCGGGTGAAAAACTGTTTTTT CASSSKVAGEKLFF - TRBJ1-4 TRBV19 14 -
TGCGCCAGCAGCCCCGGACTAGCGGAGTTCTACGAGCAGTACTTC CASSPGLAEFYEQYF few TRBJ2-7 TRBV4-1 15 TRBD2
TGCGCCAGCAGTGAGTCCGCAGGGTCGGGAAACACCATATATTTT CASSESAGSGNTIYF - TRBJ1-3 TRBV10-2 15 -
TGTGCCAGCACGGCAGGGTTTACGAACACCGGGGAGCTGTTTTTT CASTAGFTNTGELFF - TRBJ2-2 TRBV5-8 15 -
TGTGCCACCAGTGGGCAGGGGTTTAGGACAGATACGCAGTATTTT CATSGQGFRTDTQYF - TRBJ2-3 TRBV24-1 15 -
TGTGCCAGCAGCTTGCAACAGGGGACTTACAATGAGCAGTTCTTC CASSLQQGTYNEQFF - TRBJ2-1 TRBV5-8 15 -
TGTGCCAGCAGTACAGACATTTCTAACTATGGCTACACCTTC CASSTDISNYGYTF - TRBJ1-2 TRBV6-5 14 -